This T cell receptor beta chain comes out of a study of a mutant IDH1 vaccine in newly diagnosed glioma. As for the study in general: Vaccination began 4-6 weeks post radiotherapy alone, or with temozolomide cycles. Beforehand, treatment had been radiotherapy, temozolomide, or both; the majority received both.

Time point meaning: week 23, last vaccination. Topical imiquimod accompanied each vaccine dose, which consisted of 300 ug of mutant IDH1 20-mer peptide. Patients carried new grade 3 or 4 IDH1-mutant astrocytomas lacking nuclear ATRX. Clones were read by immunoSEQ multiplex PCR, and TCRdb kept only the in-frame ones, dropping some. This table holds about 43,000 clones, around 84% found once. As concerns this clone: Its antigen is undetermined.

The V gene lost 2 bases and the J gene lost 8 bases, with 13 bases spanning the gap. The CDR3 totals 14 residues. Germline loops: CDR1 LGHNT, CDR2 FRNRAP. Sequences were derived from PBMCs, sampled from a glioma patient whose treatment included an IDH1 peptide vaccine. The chain carries TRBV12-5 and TRBJ2-1, with D possibly being TRBD2 (7 bases). The sequence was collected from a woman between 18 and 30 years old with glioma. Some clones in this sample may be carry-over from other donors' samples. The CDR3 is CASGLITGRDEQFF. Here the CDR3 DNA reads TGTGCTAGTGGTTTGATAACAGGGAGGGATGAGCAGTTCTTC.